Below, 18 T cell receptor beta chains from the same sample are listed, as sequenced in a study of glioma-infiltrating T cells (TCRdb year 2016). Sequencing was carried out with an Illumina MiSeq. The iRepertoire nested amplicon-rescue multiplex PCR (arm-PCR) platform was used to amplify TCR alpha and beta CDR3 regions from RNA. Using fastp trimming at Q25 and MiXCR clonotype assembly, TCRdb reanalyzed the public sequencing data and kept in-frame beta chains. Each CDR3 protein appears once, grouped with its most common genes and DNA. This sample holds 150,000 to 200,000 distinct CDR3 sequences; over 40% were observed only once. The ten largest clones take up roughly 5.2% of the sample. Sequenced: glioma tissue, nonneoplastic brain tissue, or PBMCs (not recorded which). These receptors were collected from a human donor with low-grade glioma or glioblastoma, undergoing nonglioma brain surgery, or in good health (not recorded which).

Ten or more counts support this clonotype. The chain carries TRBV28 and TRBJ2-5; 8 positions agree with TRBD1. J gave up 5 bases and V 7 bases, and 9 bases lay outside the gene matches. The CDR3 is made up of 14 amino acids. Germline loops: CDR1 MDHEN, CDR2 SYDVKM. The CDR3 spells CASIRGRAEETQYF. The CDR3 DNA reads as TGTGCCAGCATCAGGGGGCGAGCGGAGGAGACCCAGTACTTC. Full variable domain (missing parts from reference TRBV28 and TRBJ2-5): DVKVTQSSRYLVKRTGEKVFLECVQDMDHENMFWYRQDPGLGLRLIYFSYDVKMKEKGDIPEGYSVSREKKERFSLILESASTNQTSMYLCASIRGRAEETQYFGPGTRLLVL.

The sample holds many counts of this clonotype. The CDR3 sequence is CASRDLGPVNEQFF. The CDR3, as DNA: TGTGCCAGCAGGGACCTAGGCCCCGTCAATGAGCAGTTCTTC. This chain uses TRBV6-1 with TRBJ2-1; D ambiguous. CDR3 size: 14 residues. Per germline, CDR1 MNHNS and CDR2 SASEGT. The V and J ends lost 6 bases and 6 bases respectively, with 15 bases between them.

This clonotype was recorded many times. The chain carries TRBV20-1 and TRBJ2-5; D gene ambiguous. V lost 3 bases, J lost 2 bases, and 4 bases lay in between. The CDR3 totals 11 residues. Germline values: CDR1 DFQATT, CDR2 SNEGSKA (reference sequence). The CDR3 here is CSARLQETQYF. Written as DNA, the CDR3 is TGCAGTGCTAGGCTACAAGAGACCCAGTACTTC.

This chain joins TRBV4-1 and TRBJ2-1, with 7 bases matching TRBD2. From germline, CDR1 is MGHRA and CDR2 YSYEKL. The CDR3 consists of 16 residues. Germline trimming cut 3 bases from V and 6 bases from J; bases unmatched to any gene: 11. The CDR3 here is CASSQGRGERGNEQFF. The CDR3 coding sequence is TGCGCCAGCAGCCAGGGTCGGGGCGAGCGGGGCAATGAGCAGTTCTTC.

This clonotype appeared many times. J is TRBJ1-2 and V is TRBV12-3 or TRBV12-4; D uncertain. V was shortened by 4 bases and J by 7 bases, with 10 bases between the two germline ends. This CDR3 has 12 amino acids. The chain's CDR3 is CASSSRSTGYTF. Written as DNA, the CDR3 is TGTGCCAGCAGTTCGAGGAGTACTGGCTACACCTTC.

Ten or more counts support this clonotype. The rearrangement joins TRBV25-1 to TRBJ2-4; 13 bases fit TRBD2. Germline V CDR1 and CDR2: MGHDK, SYGVNS. V shed 10 bases and J 0 bases; nucleotides not matched to a gene: 6. The CDR3 has 16 amino acids. The CDR3 DNA sequence: TGTGCCACCAAACGGACTAGCGGGAGAGCCAAAAACATTCAGTACTTC. This encodes CATKRTSGRAKNIQYF.

This sequence joins TRBV9 and TRBJ2-3, with D perhaps matching TRBD2 (6 bases). Deletions cut 2 bases from V and 5 bases from J, with 9 bases between. Germline V gene lookup returns CDR1 SGDLS and CDR2 YYNGEE. The CDR3 is 13 amino acids. CDR3 DNA sequence: TGTGCCAGCAGCGTTGGAGCGGGAGATACGCAGTATTTT. The encoded protein is CASSVGAGDTQYF.

This clonotype was counted a few times. The V and J genes are TRBV18 and TRBJ2-7; 12 bases align to TRBD1. Germline assignment: CDR1 KGHSH and CDR2 LQKENI. The ends lost 3 bases at V and 7 bases at J; junction bases unmatched: 7. The CDR3 spans 15 residues. The CDR3 nucleotides are TGTGCCAGCTCACCGAAGGGACAGGGGGCAGGGGAGCAGTACTTC. As protein: CASSPKGQGAGEQYF.

Concerning this clonotype itself: Germline is not matched at one junction end, which may reflect a read error. This rearrangement joins TRBV7-9 to TRBJ2-1, with 12 bases matching TRBD2. The length of the CDR3 is 18 residues. The germline V gene encodes CDR1 SEHNR and CDR2 FQNEAQ (reference sequence). CDR3 nucleotide sequence: TGCGCCAGCAGCCTACTAGCGGGAGGAGTCTCGTTGGACAATGAGCAGTTCTTC. This translates into CASSLLAGGVSLDNEQFF. The variable domain in full, with the rest retrieved from reference TRBV7-9 and TRBJ2-1, is DTGVSQNPRHKITKRGQNVTFRCDPISEHNRLYWYRQTLGQGPEFLTYFQNEAQLEKSRLLSDRFSAERPKGSFSTLEIQRTEQGDSAMYLCASSLLAGGVSLDNEQFFGPGTRLTVL.

This clonotype was counted at least ten times. The gene calls are TRBV19 and TRBJ1-1; D gene unclear. Germline V gives CDR1 LNHDA, CDR2 SQIVND (reference sequence). The CDR3 has 15 amino acids. V lost 8 bases and J lost 5, with 21 bases in between. The CDR3 DNA follows: TGTGCCAGTTTCGCACGACGGTTGGGCGGGACTGAAGCTTTCTTT. Protein sequence: CASFARRLGGTEAFF.

This clonotype was observed at least ten times. The chain has TRBV6-1 and TRBJ1-2; D gene unclear. Germline-derived CDR1 and CDR2 are MNHNS and SASEGT. The V end was cut by 7 bases, the J end by 0 bases, with 12 bases between. This CDR3 has 14 amino acids. CDR3 in amino acids: CASIRTVANYGYTF. The CDR3 region has the DNA TGTGCCAGCATCAGGACGGTCGCTAACTATGGCTACACCTTC.

This clonotype has at least ten counts. The chain has TRBV6-1 and TRBJ2-3, with 10 nucleotides matching TRBD2. The J segment lost 0 bases and the V segment lost 3 bases, leaving 3 bases of the junction unmatched. This CDR3 comprises 16 residues. Per the germline V gene, CDR1 is MNHNS and CDR2 is SASEGT. CDR3 protein: CASSDPAGGSTDTQYF. The CDR3 nucleotides read TGTGCCAGCAGTGACCCAGCGGGAGGGAGCACAGATACGCAGTATTTT.

This clonotype was detected ten times or more. The CDR3: CSAPRGGKYNEQFF. The CDR3 coding sequence is TGCAGTGCTCCTCGAGGGGGCAAATACAATGAGCAGTTCTTC. The V call is TRBV20-1, the J call TRBJ2-1; 7 bases line up with TRBD1. V gave up 5 bases and J gave up 4 bases; unmatched junction bases: 8. The CDR3 sequence is 14 residues long. Per germline, CDR1 DFQATT and CDR2 SNEGSKA (reference sequence).

This clonotype was counted only a few times. The chain carries TRBV19 and TRBJ2-7; 7 positions match TRBD1. Germline V lookup: CDR1 LNHDA, CDR2 SQIVND (reference sequence). Germline trimming cut 6 bases from V and 2 bases from J; bases unmatched to any gene: 7. CDR3 length: 14 residues. The CDR3 loop reads CASRRQGDTYEQYF. CDR3 nucleotide sequence: TGTGCCAGTAGGCGGCAGGGGGATACCTACGAGCAGTACTTC.

To note about this clonotype: A much larger clone differs from this one at a single base, so this may be a read error. V is TRBV6-1 and J is TRBJ2-5; D unresolved. The CDR3 sequence is 15 residues long. CDR1 and CDR2 from the germline V gene are MNHNS and SASEGT. The DNA of the CDR3 is TGTGCCAGAAGTGAACAAAGGGCGAACTCAGAGACCCAGTACTTC. Encoded protein: CARSEQRANSETQYF.

This clonotype occurred once. A much larger clone sits a single nucleotide away, making a read error possible. The V and J genes are TRBV20-1 and TRBJ2-5, with D hard to call. The CDR3 is 15 residues long. Germline values: CDR1 DFQATT, CDR2 SNEGSKA (reference sequence). V lost 5 bases to trimming and J lost 5 bases, with 21 bases between them. The CDR3 is CSAWSGRTQRETQYF. CDR3 sequence (DNA): TGCAGTGCTTGGTCCGGGCGCACCCAAAGGGAGACCCAGTACTTC.

The sample holds a few counts of this clonotype. J is TRBJ2-5 and V is TRBV20-1, with TRBD2 identical over 7 bases. Trimming took 7 bases from V and 9 from J; bases not matched to a gene: 23. The germline V gene encodes CDR1 DFQATT and CDR2 SNEGSKA (reference sequence). This CDR3 has 16 amino acids. Written as DNA, the CDR3 is TGCAGTGTTATACCCAACCCGGGAGGCCCGGCTGTGGCCCAGTACTTC. Amino acid sequence: CSVIPNPGGPAVAQYF.

This clonotype has ten or more counts. The chain is built from TRBV7-2 and TRBJ2-3, with 9 bases aligning to TRBD1. The CDR3 sequence is 15 residues long. Unmatched junction bases numbered 5, after V lost 4 bases and J lost 3 bases. In germline, CDR1 is SGHTA, CDR2 FQGNSA. CDR3 protein: CASSSRTGATDTQYF. The CDR3 DNA is TGTGCCAGCAGCTCCCGGACAGGGGCGACAGATACGCAGTATTTT.